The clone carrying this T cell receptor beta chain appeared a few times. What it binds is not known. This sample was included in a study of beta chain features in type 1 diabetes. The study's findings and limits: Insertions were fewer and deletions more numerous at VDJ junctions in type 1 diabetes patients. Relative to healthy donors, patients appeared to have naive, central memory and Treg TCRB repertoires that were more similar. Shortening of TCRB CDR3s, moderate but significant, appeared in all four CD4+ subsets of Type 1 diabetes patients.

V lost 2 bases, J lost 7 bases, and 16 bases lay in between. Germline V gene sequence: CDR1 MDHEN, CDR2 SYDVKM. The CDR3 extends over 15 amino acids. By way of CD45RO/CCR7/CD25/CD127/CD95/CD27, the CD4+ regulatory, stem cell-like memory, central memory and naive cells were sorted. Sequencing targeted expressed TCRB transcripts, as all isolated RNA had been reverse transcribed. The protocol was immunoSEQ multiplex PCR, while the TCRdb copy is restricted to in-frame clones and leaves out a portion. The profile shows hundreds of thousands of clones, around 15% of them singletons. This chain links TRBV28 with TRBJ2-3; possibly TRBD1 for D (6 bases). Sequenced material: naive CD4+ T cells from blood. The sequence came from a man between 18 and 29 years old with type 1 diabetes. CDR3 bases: TGTGCCAGCAGTTTAGCCCCACAGGGTAGCTATACGCAGTATTTT. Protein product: CASSLAPQGSYTQYF.